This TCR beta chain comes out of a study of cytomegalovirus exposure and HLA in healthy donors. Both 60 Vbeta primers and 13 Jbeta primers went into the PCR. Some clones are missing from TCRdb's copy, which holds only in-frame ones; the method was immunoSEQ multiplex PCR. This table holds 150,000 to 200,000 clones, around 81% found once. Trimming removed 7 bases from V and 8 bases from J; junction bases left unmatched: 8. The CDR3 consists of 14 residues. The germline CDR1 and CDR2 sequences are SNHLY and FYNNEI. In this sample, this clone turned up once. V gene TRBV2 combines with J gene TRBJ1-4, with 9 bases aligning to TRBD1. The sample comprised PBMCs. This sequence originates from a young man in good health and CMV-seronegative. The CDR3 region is CASNLDRGSEKLFF. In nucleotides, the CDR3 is TGTGCCAGCAACCTGGACAGGGGAAGCGAAAAACTGTTTTTT. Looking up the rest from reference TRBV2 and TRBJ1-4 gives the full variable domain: EPEVTQTPSHQVTQMGQEVILRCVPISNHLYFYWYRQILGQKVEFLVSFYNNEISEKSEIFDDQFSVERPDGSNFTLKIRSTKLEDSAMYFCASNLDRGSEKLFFGSGTQLSVL.